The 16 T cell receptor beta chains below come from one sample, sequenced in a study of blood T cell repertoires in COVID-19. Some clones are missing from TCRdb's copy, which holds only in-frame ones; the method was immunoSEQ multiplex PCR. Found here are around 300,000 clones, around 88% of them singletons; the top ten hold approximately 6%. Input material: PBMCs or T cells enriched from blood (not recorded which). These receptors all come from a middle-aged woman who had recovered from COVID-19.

The CDR3 nucleotides read TGTGCCAGCAGTTCCAACGGGGGACAGGGAACGTACTTC. Amino acids: CASSSNGGQGTYF. The V and J genes are TRBV12-3 or TRBV12-4 and TRBJ2-7, with 9 bases fitting TRBD1. With 4 bases clipped from V and 12 bases from J, the junction kept 10 bases outside the gene matches. The CDR3 is 13 residues long.

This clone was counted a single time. The CDR3 bases are TGTGCCAGTAGTAGGGACAGAACCGGGGAGCTGTTTTTT. Protein sequence: CASSRDRTGELFF. This chain connects TRBV19 to TRBJ2-2; 7 bases align to TRBD1. The V segment lost 4 bases and the J segment 5 bases; nucleotides outside the gene matches: 1. The CDR3 runs 13 residues. Germline CDR1 reads LNHDA; CDR2 reads SQIVND (reference sequence).

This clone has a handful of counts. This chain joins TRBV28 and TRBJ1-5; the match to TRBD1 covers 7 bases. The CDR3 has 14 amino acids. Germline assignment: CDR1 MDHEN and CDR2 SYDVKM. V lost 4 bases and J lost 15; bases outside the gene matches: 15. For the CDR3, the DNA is TGTGCCAGCAGTTGGGACAGATCTCAATCAGAACGGCATTTT. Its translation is CASSWDRSQSERHF.

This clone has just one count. The CDR3 coding sequence is TGCGCCAGCACACCTGGGGCTTCTCTTGACGAGCAGTACTTC. Translated, it gives CASTPGASLDEQYF. The chain combines TRBV10-1 with TRBJ2-7; TRBD1 might be the D (5 bases). There are 14 residues in the CDR3. Trimming took off 7 bases at V and 5 bases at J, with 18 bases between the two ends. The germline gives CDR1 WNHNN, CDR2 SYGVQD (reference sequence).

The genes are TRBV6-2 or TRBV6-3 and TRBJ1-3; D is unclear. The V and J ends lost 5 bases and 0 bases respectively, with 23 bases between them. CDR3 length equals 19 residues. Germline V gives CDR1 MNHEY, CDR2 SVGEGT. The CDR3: CASSSPLLNAANSGNTIYF. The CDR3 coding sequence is TGTGCCAGCAGTAGCCCCCTTCTCAACGCGGCCAACTCTGGAAACACCATATATTTT.

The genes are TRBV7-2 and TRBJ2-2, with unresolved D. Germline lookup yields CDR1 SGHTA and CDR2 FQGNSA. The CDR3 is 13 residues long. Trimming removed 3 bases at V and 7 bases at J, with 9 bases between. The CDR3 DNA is TGTGCCAGCAGCTTCCCGCAGGTCGGGGAGCTGTTTTTT. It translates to CASSFPQVGELFF.

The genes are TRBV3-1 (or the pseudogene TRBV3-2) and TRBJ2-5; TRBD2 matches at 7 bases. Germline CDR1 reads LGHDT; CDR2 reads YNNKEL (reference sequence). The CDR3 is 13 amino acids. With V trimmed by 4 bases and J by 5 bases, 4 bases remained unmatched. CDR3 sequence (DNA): TGTGCCAGCAGCCGGGGGGGAGTGGAGACCCAGTACTTC. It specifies CASSRGGVETQYF.

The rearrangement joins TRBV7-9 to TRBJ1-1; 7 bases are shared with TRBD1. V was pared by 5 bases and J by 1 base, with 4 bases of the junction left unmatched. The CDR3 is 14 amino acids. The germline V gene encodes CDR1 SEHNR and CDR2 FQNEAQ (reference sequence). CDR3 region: CASSEQGSNTEAFF. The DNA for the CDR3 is TGTGCCAGCAGCGAACAGGGGTCGAACACTGAAGCTTTCTTT.

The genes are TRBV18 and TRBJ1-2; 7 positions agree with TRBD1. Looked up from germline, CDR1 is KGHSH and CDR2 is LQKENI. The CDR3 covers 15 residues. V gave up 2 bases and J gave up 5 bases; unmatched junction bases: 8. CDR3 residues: CASSPTDRSGYGYTF. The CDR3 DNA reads TGTGCCAGCTCACCAACGGACAGGTCCGGGTATGGCTACACCTTC.

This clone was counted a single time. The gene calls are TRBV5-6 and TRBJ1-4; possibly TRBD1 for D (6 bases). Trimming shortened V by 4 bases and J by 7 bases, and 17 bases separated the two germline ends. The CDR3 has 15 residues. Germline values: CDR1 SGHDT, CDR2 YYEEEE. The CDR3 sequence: CASSPYRARTEKLFF. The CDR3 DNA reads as TGTGCCAGCAGCCCTTACAGGGCTCGGACTGAAAAACTGTTTTTT.

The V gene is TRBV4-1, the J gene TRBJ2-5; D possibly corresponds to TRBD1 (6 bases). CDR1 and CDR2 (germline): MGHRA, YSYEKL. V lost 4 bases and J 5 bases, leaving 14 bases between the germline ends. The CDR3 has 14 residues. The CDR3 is CASSRTPGHETQYF. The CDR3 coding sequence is TGCGCCAGCAGCCGCACCCCGGGACACGAGACCCAGTACTTC.

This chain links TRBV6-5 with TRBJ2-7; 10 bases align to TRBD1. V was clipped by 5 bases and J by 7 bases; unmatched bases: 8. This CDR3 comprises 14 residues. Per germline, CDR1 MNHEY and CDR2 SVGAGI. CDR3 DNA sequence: TGTGCCAGCAGTCATCGACAGGGGGCTAGAGAGCAGTACTTC. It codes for CASSHRQGAREQYF.

CDR3 region: CASSYSRGGNEQFF. The CDR3 coding sequence is TGTGCCAGCAGTTACTCGCGAGGCGGCAATGAGCAGTTCTTC. J is TRBJ2-1 and V is TRBV6-2 or TRBV6-3; D not resolved. The CDR3 sequence is 14 residues long. The V end lost 0 bases, the J end lost 6 bases, and 9 bases lay between the germline ends. From germline, CDR1 is MNHEY and CDR2 SVGEGT.

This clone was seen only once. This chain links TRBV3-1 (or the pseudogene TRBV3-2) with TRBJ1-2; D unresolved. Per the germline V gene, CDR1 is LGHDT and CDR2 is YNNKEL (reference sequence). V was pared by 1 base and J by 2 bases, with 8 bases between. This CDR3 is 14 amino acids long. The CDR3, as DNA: TGTGCCAGCAGCCAAGGATGGCAGAACTATGGCTACACCTTC. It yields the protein CASSQGWQNYGYTF.

CDR3 nucleotides: TGTGCCCTGACCCGCGGGGACAGGGGCCCCCGGGATACGCAGTATTTT. Translating it yields CALTRGDRGPRDTQYF. The chain employs TRBV2 and TRBJ2-3, with 10 nucleotides matching TRBD1. In germline, CDR1 is SNHLY, CDR2 FYNNEI. The ends lost 11 bases at V and 6 bases at J; junction bases unmatched: 17. The CDR3 has 16 amino acids. The full variable domain, in which reference TRBV2 and TRBJ2-3 provide the parts outside the CDR3, is EPEVTQTPSHQVTQMGQEVILRCVPISNHLYFYWYRQILGQKVEFLVSFYNNEISEKSEIFDDQFSVERPDGSNFTLKIRSTKLEDSAMYFCALTRGDRGPRDTQYFGPGTRLTVL.

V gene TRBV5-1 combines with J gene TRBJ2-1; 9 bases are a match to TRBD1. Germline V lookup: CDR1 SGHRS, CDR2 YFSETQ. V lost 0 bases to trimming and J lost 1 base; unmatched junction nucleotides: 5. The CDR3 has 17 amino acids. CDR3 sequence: CASSLEQGAGSYNEQFF. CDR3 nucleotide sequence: TGCGCCAGCAGCTTGGAACAGGGGGCCGGTTCCTACAATGAGCAGTTCTTC. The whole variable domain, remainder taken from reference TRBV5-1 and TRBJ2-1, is KAGVTQTPRYLIKTRGQQVTLSCSPISGHRSVSWYQQTPGQGLQFLFEYFSETQRNKGNFPGRFSGRQFSNSRSEMNVSTLELGDSALYLCASSLEQGAGSYNEQFFGPGTRLTVL.